Listed here is a single TCR beta chain. The antigen it recognizes is unknown. No base quality information exists; no much larger clone differs at one position. The data were taken from a study of cytomegalovirus exposure and HLA in healthy donors (TCRdb year 2017). Study-level background: An earlier analysis of under 600 of the donors reported more than 250 Gb of sequence data and 100 million to 140 million unique TCR beta sequences from 150 million to 200 million T cells. Of the approximately 400 genotyped donors, approximately 83% fell in the genetic ancestry cluster associated with self-reported Caucasian donors. Both class I and class II loci were covered by HLA typing, at four-digit resolution. The later analysis used no new phenotypic data to find candidate immune exposures, relying instead on TCR beta sequences and their occurrence across donors. A later genetic analysis took genome-wide SNP genotypes for about 55% of the 666 donors and used that subset as a discovery cohort. To study patterns of TCR occurrence, a later analysis re-analyzed previously published TCR beta repertoires from 666 donors and added high-resolution HLA genotyping. The study used immunosequencing to profile the T cell repertoires of approximately 640 subjects and linked those repertoires to cytomegalovirus serostatus. The number of donors typed differed by locus, with about 620-630 for A, B, C, DRB1 and DQB1, around 560 for DQA1, nearly 610 for DPA1, and some 470 for DPB1. On average, roughly 240,000 unique TCR beta nucleotide sequences were sequenced per donor among a few hundred genotyped donors of the cohort, with 15% to 20% of those sequences being non-productive. The study aimed to test whether cataloging public T cell receptors could reveal signatures of past pathogen exposure. In an earlier analysis of 500 to 650 of the donors, high-throughput TCR beta sequencing was used to judge whether each TCR beta V gene segment behaved as functional or pseudogenic. Donor age, sex, ethnicity and CMV serostatus were compiled together with the repertoire data. A separate validation cohort of over 95 different subjects was used in addition to the 666-subject first cohort. To predict cytomegalovirus infection status, the study combined high-throughput TCR immunosequencing, statistical association of individual TCRs with disease status, and machine learning. Because of strong linkage in the cohort, a few DR-DQ haplotypes were treated as single units for association and clustering. Approximately 310 gigabases of sequencing data and approximately 93 million unique TCR sequences were included in an early release covering over 600 HLA-typed donors. Every repertoire in the discovery cohort had been generated on one and the same sequencing platform. Points the paper makes about the study in general: This cohort had only TCR beta chains sequenced, and the lack of alpha or paired-chain data limited which features could be detected. A total of 150 or so TCR beta chains were listed by the study as associated with cytomegalovirus. A later analysis found that most CMV-associated TCR beta chains appeared HLA-restricted, with HLA associations seemingly driven largely by CMV exposure. A group of highly shared sequence variants was considered likely to be a technical artifact of the sequencing pipeline. A further reported finding was that TCR beta sequences accurately predicted the HLA-A and HLA-B alleles for most subjects in the first cohort. Three of the identified cytomegalovirus-associated TCR beta chains were confirmed in vitro to be specific for cytomegalovirus antigens. The 87-base-pair reads could not distinguish some IMGT-functional V segments, including TRBV6-2 and TRBV6-3, so those segments were excluded. Linkage disequilibrium might explain the correlated functional status among segregating V segments, but an unknown experimental factor could not be excluded. When HLA alleles, especially DR and DQ, strongly co-occurred, attributing TCR associations to individual alleles was difficult. In a later genetic analysis, fewer N-insertions in productive TCRs were reported among donors in an Asian-associated ancestry cluster than the roughly 700-donor mean. In a later genetic analysis, a missense DCLRE1C variant was associated with V-gene and J-gene trimming of TCR beta chains, and the association was replicated in an independent cohort. Across donors, most TCR sequences were observed very rarely, whereas some public TCRs were present in many individuals. For the cohort, immune exposure information was limited to CMV serostatus. In both the original and validation cohorts, the classifier was reported to diagnose cytomegalovirus status with high specificity and sensitivity. According to a later analysis, TCR association rates differed among HLA loci, with DRB1 alleles showing the most associated TCRs and HLA-C alleles showing the fewest. HLA typing was unavailable for some donors at each locus, so association tests used only the typed subset. In a later analysis, some 17,000 TCR beta sequences were associated with specific HLA alleles at a false discovery rate of 0.05. In a later analysis, several top co-occurrence clusters were reported to appear linked to parvovirus B19, influenza, CMV and Epstein-Barr virus. Compared with equally common non-associated chains, HLA-associated TCR beta chains in a later analysis were more clonally expanded and had lower generation probabilities. It was suggested by the authors that the approach could potentially be generalized to other disease states and immunological phenotypes. Sequencing depth was assumed to be roughly uniform across donors in the presence/absence analyses, though that assumption may not hold. Because counts were too low, 15 to 20 rarely observed V segments, including chromosome 9 orphons, were left out of the earlier analysis of approximately 580 of the donors. In an earlier analysis of about 550 of the donors, most TCR beta V segments were observed in productive rearrangements about 90% or about 30% of the time, broadly matching IMGT annotations.

Germline trimming: 6 bases from V, 4 bases from J; junction bases outside gene matches: 8. Measured from the cysteine to the phenylalanine, the CDR3 is 14 residues long. Here the CDR3 DNA is all that survives: 42 bases in frame from base 1. As encoded in the germline V gene, CDR1 is SGHRS while CDR2 is YFSETQ. In total, 666 healthy bone marrow donors made up the cohort. All cohort members were sampled while nominally healthy, although unrecorded immune exposures were likely present. The donor was CMV seropositive and belonged to the group of 250 to 350 seropositive cohort members. A peripheral blood sample was collected from each donor, and TCR beta sequencing was performed on peripheral blood mononuclear cells. Genomic DNA extraction from the blood cell samples was performed with the Qiagen DNeasy Blood Extraction Kit. The library was obtained by the immunoSEQ multiplex PCR assay. The multiplex PCR relied on a mix of 60 forward primers for TCR Vbeta segments and 13 reverse primers for TCR Jbeta segments. Amplification of the CDR3 region of rearranged TCR beta genes was performed with a multiplex PCR assay on genomic DNA. On the Illumina HiSeq System, the amplified TCR beta libraries were sequenced as 87-base-pair reads. Processing in the source paper ran as follows. In a later analysis, around 80 million unique TCR beta chains were counted across the 690 or so repertoires, and approximately 11 million of these chains were shared by at least two donors. To remove PCR and sequencing errors, raw reads were error-corrected and collapsed into unique sequences using a nearest-neighbor algorithm that merged closely related sequences. V, D and J gene segments were assigned by aligning CDR3 sequences to IMGT reference sequences. For a sequence to be retained, a match of at least six nucleotides was required to both a V gene segment and a J gene segment. A rearrangement was called productive if the CDR3 had no stop codons and remained in frame with V and J, and every other rearrangement was called non-productive. Following IMGT convention, CDR3 was defined as the stretch from the second conserved V-encoded cysteine to the conserved J-encoded phenylalanine. The earlier analysis of some 600 of the donors excluded sequences that lacked an unambiguous match to a single V gene segment. An earlier analysis of some 610 of the donors called V segments functional above 56.7% productive rearrangements and segregating when the between-donor standard deviation exceeded 5%. To diagnose cytomegalovirus status from the catalog of TCR beta chain sequences, a statistical classification framework was built. In a later analysis, V and J genes were assigned by comparing TCR nucleotide sequences against IMGT/GENE-DB human TR gene sequences. The TCRdist pipeline was used in a later analysis to assign CDR3 sequences and most-parsimonious VDJ recombination scenarios. In a later analysis, each TCR beta chain was defined by its CDR3 amino acid sequence together with its V-gene family, and reads lacking a unique V-gene family were excluded. As a way to deal with suspected cross-contamination and a sequencing artifact, a later analysis dropped 450 to 600 nucleotide sequences that were highly shared and had low generation probability. In a later analysis, a clonal expansion index for each public chain was calculated from normalized within-repertoire ranks of inferred template counts. In a later analysis, generation probabilities were computed with a VDJ recombination model fitted to out-of-frame rearrangements, and the resulting probabilities were checked against IGoR. Hypergeometric tests were used in a later analysis to score TCR-TCR, TCR-HLA and TCR-CMV co-occurrence, with a repertoire-size bias correction applied to the TCR pairs. A later analysis estimated false discovery rates by permuting HLA or CMV assignments 20 times. In a later analysis, co-occurring TCRs were grouped using DBSCAN, and TCRdist sequence similarity was added for clustering within HLA-allele-positive subsets. Repertoires with fewer than 30,000 or more than 120,000 public chains, plus five repertoires with anomalous nucleotide sharing, were excluded from co-occurrence clustering. The table comes from immuneACCESS by way of TCRdb, which keeps in-frame sequences with V and J called. Part of the clones is missing from these tables; in studies checked, under half for an unresolved V gene and the rest for unknown reasons. V and J calls plus clone size are reproduced from that table; the DNA served to infer D and trimming. The sample data list tens of thousands of clones, and roughly two thirds of these were observed just once. In total, the top ten clones hold 6.9% of the sample.

In this chain, TRBV5-1 is recombined with TRBJ2-5, with 8 middle bases fitting TRBD2. The source is a woman aged 50 to 60 in good health and CMV-seropositive. Sequencing used PBMCs. The DNA sequence reads TGCGCCAGCAACGGGGGGGAGGTTAGAGAGACCCAGTACTTC. This gives the protein CASNGGEVRETQYF.